This T cell receptor (beta chain) was recorded in a study of CD8+ T cells in alopecia areata. This clone turned up a few times. With 6 bases removed from V and 2 bases from J, the gap between germline ends came to 14 bases. This CDR3 comprises 14 residues. CDR1 is SQVTM, CDR2 ANQGSEA, per germline. Extracted from the samples, RNA was reverse transcribed into cDNA to serve as the sequencing template. The assay was immunoSEQ multiplex PCR, and TCRdb's table has in-frame clones only and misses some. The sample carries fewer than 150,000 clones, 35% to 45% recorded once. This receptor was taken from a human donor with alopecia areata. The sequencing sample was made of CD4+ T cells sorted from blood. The J gene is TRBJ1-3, the V gene TRBV29-1; possible D gene TRBD1, 5 bases. This CDR3 is CSVSHTGTGNTIYF. The CDR3 bases are TGCAGCGTCTCTCATACAGGCACTGGAAACACCATATATTTT.